The source of this T cell receptor (beta chain) is a study of control samples from healthy donors and cancer patients (dated by TCRdb to 2018 to 2021). The germline V gene sets CDR1 to SGHTA and CDR2 to FQGNSA. V loses 4 bases of germline sequence and J loses 0 bases, and the interval between the two ends is 10 bases. The CDR3 runs 14 residues from the cysteine to the phenylalanine. CDR3 DNA only is kept here, 42 bases in frame from base 1. The method behind the library was the immunoSEQ multiplex PCR assay. The table was pulled from immuneACCESS by TCRdb, which kept in-frame rearrangements only. Such tables lose some clones; where checked, under half of the loss comes from unresolved V genes, and the rest has no known cause. The sample has 150,000 to 200,000 clones on record, roughly 89% of them singletons. Jointly, the top ten make up around 1.5% of the sample. The table lists this clone with a count of one. The antigen this receptor binds is unknown. Per-base quality was not reported, and no clone a single base away is much larger than it.

The clonotype comes from a woman in her 30s in good health. The chain is assembled from TRBV7-2 and TRBJ2-7; TRBD1 might be the D gene, on 7 matching bases. The source material was blood. The nucleotides are TGTGCCAGCAGCTCCCAGGGGGGCTCCTACGAGCAGTACTTC. This codes for CASSSQGGSYEQYF.